This T cell receptor (beta chain) was sequenced during a study of blood T cell repertoires in COVID-19. Study overall: Acute and convalescent COVID-19 samples came from the United States, Italy and Spain. PBMCs, B-cell-depleted T cells, or T cells provided the cDNA or gDNA that made up the material.

As processed by the authors: It was from reference gene primer amplification that nucleated cell counts were estimated. Sequenced by immunoSEQ multiplex PCR; TCRdb stores in-frame clones only, minus some. Clone size and V and J calls were adopted from that table, with D and trimming inferred from the DNA. The sample lists hundreds of thousands of clones, 70% to 90% occurring once. The CDR3 is made up of 13 amino acids. Germline loops: CDR1 SGHTA, CDR2 FQGNSA. V lost 0 bases to trimming and J lost 5 bases, with 6 bases between them. The J gene is TRBJ2-3, the V gene TRBV7-2; perhaps TRBD1 as D (5 bases). This receptor was taken from a woman in her fifties or sixties with COVID-19, enrolled during active disease. The material sequenced was peripheral blood. The CDR3 DNA reads as TGTGCCAGCAGCTTAGCCAGGGAAGATACGCAGTATTTT. It translates to CASSLAREDTQYF.